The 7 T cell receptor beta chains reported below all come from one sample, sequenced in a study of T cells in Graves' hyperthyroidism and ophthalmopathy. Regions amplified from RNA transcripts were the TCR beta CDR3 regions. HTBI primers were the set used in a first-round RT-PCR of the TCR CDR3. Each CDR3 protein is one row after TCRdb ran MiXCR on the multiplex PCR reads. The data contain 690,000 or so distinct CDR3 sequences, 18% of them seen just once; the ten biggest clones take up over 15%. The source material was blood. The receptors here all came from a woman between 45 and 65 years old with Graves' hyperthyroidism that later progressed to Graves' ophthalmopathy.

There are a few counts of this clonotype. CDR3 bases: TGCGCCAGCAGGGCTGGGAGCACAGATACGCAGTATTTT. It translates to CASRAGSTDTQYF. This chain connects TRBV10-1 to TRBJ2-3; no clear D gene. The germline gives CDR1 WNHNN, CDR2 SYGVQD (reference sequence). The CDR3 length is 13 residues. The ends were cut back, 6 bases at V and 0 bases at J, with 7 bases in the middle.

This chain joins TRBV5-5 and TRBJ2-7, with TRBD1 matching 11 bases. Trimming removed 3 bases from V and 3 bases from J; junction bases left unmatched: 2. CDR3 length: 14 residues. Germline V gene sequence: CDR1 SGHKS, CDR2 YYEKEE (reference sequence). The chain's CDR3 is CASSWGQGDYEQYF. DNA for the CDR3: TGTGCCAGCAGCTGGGGACAGGGGGACTACGAGCAGTACTTC.

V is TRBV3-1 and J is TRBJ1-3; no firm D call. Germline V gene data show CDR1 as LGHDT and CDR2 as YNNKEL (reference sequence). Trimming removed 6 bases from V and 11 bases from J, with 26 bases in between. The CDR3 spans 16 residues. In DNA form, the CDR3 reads TGTGCCAGCAGTCCTCCCACCGGCCCCCCCGGCGTGCCCATATATTTT. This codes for CASSPPTGPPGVPIYF.

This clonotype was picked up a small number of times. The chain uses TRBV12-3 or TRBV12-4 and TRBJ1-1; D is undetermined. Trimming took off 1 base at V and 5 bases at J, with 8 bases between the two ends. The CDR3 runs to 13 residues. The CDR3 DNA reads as TGTGCCAGCAGTTTAGATGGCAGAACTGAAGCTTTCTTT. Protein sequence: CASSLDGRTEAFF.

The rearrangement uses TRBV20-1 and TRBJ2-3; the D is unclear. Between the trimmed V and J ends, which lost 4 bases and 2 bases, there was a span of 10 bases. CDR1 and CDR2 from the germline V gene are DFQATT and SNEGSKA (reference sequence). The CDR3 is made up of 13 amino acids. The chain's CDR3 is CSATFEVTDTQYF. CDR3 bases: TGCAGTGCTACTTTTGAGGTCACAGATACGCAGTATTTT.

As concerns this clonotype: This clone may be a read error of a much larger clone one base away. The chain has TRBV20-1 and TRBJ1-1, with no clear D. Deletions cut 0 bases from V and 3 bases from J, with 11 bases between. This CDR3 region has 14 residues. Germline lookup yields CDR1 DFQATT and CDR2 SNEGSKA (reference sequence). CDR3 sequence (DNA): TGCAGTGCTAGAGAGGGCTCGGCGTACACTGAAGCTTTCTTT. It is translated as CSAREGSAYTEAFF.

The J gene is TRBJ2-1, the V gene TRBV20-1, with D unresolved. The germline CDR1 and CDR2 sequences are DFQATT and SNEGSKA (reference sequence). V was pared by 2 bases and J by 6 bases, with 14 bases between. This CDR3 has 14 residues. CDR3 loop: CSARTGVPGNEQFF. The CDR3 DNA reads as TGCAGTGCTAGAACGGGCGTCCCCGGCAATGAGCAGTTCTTC.